Below are 10 T cell receptor beta chains sequenced from a single sample in a study of vaccination and CD4 T cells after COVID-19 (dated by TCRdb to the early 2020s). No antigen is known for these receptors. The library was prepared using PCR. Sequenced using an Illumina iSeq 100. DNA from cultured CD4+ T cells underwent TCR sequencing with the Oncomine TCR Beta short-read assay at the Johns Hopkins FTIC core. In-frame beta chains were kept once TCRdb had trimmed the public reads at Q25 with fastp and called clones with MiXCR. Rows with a matching CDR3 protein are joined into one entry that keeps the most common DNA and genes. The sample table lists some 24,000 distinct CDR3 sequences, 42% of them with a count of one. Of the sample, around 4% falls within the top ten clones. The time point label on this specimen signifies: late sampling 161 to 241 days after vaccination in a few convalescent patients. The treatment or condition tag for this specimen amounts to: approximately 11-day PBMC culture with coronavirus spike peptide pools or control peptides (ViraFEST assay).

Here the sequenced sample was CD4+ T cells from blood, cultured in vitro, taken about 7 months after SARS-CoV-2 vaccination. The receptors were gathered from a human donor who had recovered from COVID-19.

The CDR3 here is CASSDSGSNQPQHF. CDR3 coding DNA: TGTGCCAGCAGTGATTCGGGAAGCAATCAGCCCCAGCATTTT. The J gene is TRBJ1-5, the V gene TRBV2; the D is unclear. The germline V and J ends were trimmed by 3 bases and 1 base, with 7 bases remaining between them. The CDR3 extends over 14 amino acids. Germline assignment: CDR1 SNHLY and CDR2 FYNNEI.

This clonotype was observed a few times. The gene calls are TRBV19 and TRBJ2-7; D is tentatively TRBD1 or TRBD2 (5 bases each). V dropped 1 base and J dropped 3 bases, with 13 bases sitting between them. This CDR3 is built from 15 residues. CDR1 is LNHDA and CDR2 is SQIVND in the germline V gene (reference sequence). The CDR3 loop is CASSIASGTNYEQYF. The DNA for the CDR3 is TGTGCCAGTAGTATAGCATCCGGGACGAACTACGAGCAGTACTTC.

This chain joins TRBV20-1 and TRBJ2-3; 9 nucleotides match TRBD2. J gave up 6 bases and V 0 bases, and 7 bases lay outside the gene matches. The germline V gene has CDR1 DFQATT and CDR2 SNEGSKA (reference sequence). CDR3 size: 15 residues. This CDR3 reads CSARDGSGSFDTQYF. The CDR3 DNA follows: TGCAGTGCTAGAGACGGTAGCGGGAGCTTCGATACGCAGTATTTT.

The chain couples TRBV27 to TRBJ1-1; D is uncertain. Germline values: CDR1 MNHEY, CDR2 SMNVEV (reference sequence). This CDR3 has 13 residues. The V and J ends lost 1 base and 2 bases respectively, with 5 bases between them. CDR3 in amino acids: CASSLFGNTEAFF. The CDR3 DNA sequence: TGTGCCAGCAGTTTATTTGGAAACACTGAAGCTTTCTTT.

This clonotype was seen a handful of times. V and J are TRBV27 and TRBJ1-2; the D gene is possibly TRBD1 (6 bases). The CDR3 covers 13 residues. Germline assignment: CDR1 MNHEY and CDR2 SMNVEV (reference sequence). The V end lost 5 bases, the J end lost 8 bases, and 15 bases lay between the germline ends. CDR3 coding DNA: TGTGCCAGCAGTCCAGTGGGGGGCCGCGGCTACACCTTC. This sequence encodes CASSPVGGRGYTF.

As concerns this clonotype: One end of the junction is discordant with germline, which a read error may explain. The CDR3 coding sequence is TGTGCCAGCAGCTTAAGCCGGGGAATTAATTCACTCCTCCACTTT. Translation gives CASSLSRGINSLLHF. The chain has TRBV11-2 and TRBJ1-6, with unresolved D. This CDR3 spans 15 amino acids. CDR1 and CDR2 (germline): SGHAT, FQNNGV. The full variable domain, with the rest looked up from reference TRBV11-2 and TRBJ1-6, is EAGVAQSPRYKIIEKRQSVAFWCNPISGHATLYWYQQILGQGPKLLIQFQNNGVVDDSQLPKDRFSAERLKGVDSTLKIQPAKLEDSAVYLCASSLSRGINSLLHFGNGTRLTVT.

The chain recombines TRBV11-1 with TRBJ2-5; D is perhaps TRBD1 (6 bases). The CDR3 loop spans 13 amino acids. The V gene's germline CDR1 is SGHAT and CDR2 FQDESV (reference sequence). V gave up 5 bases and J gave up 3 bases, with 10 bases separating them. CDR3 sequence (DNA): TGTGCCAGCAGCGGGACAATAAAAGAGACCCAGTACTTC. Translation gives CASSGTIKETQYF.

In this sample, this clonotype turned up a few times. The chain joins TRBV6-2 or TRBV6-3 to TRBJ1-2; 9 bases line up with TRBD1. The V segment lost 6 bases and the J segment 4 bases; nucleotides outside the gene matches: 3. The germline V gene encodes CDR1 MNHEY and CDR2 SVGEGT. The length of the CDR3 is 13 residues. In nucleotides, the CDR3 is TGTGCCAGCAGGAGGACAGGGGCCTATGGCTACACCTTC. Its protein is CASRRTGAYGYTF.

A single count supports this clonotype. The gene calls are TRBV11-2 and TRBJ2-7; no clear D. V was trimmed by 5 bases and J by 4 bases, leaving 6 bases between them. CDR1 and CDR2 from the germline V gene are SGHAT and FQNNGV. The CDR3 contains 11 residues. The CDR3 region is CASSPHYEQYF. CDR3 DNA: TGTGCCAGCAGCCCACATTACGAGCAGTACTTC.

The V gene is TRBV7-9, the J gene TRBJ2-3; TRBD2 agrees at 15 bases. The J segment lost 4 bases and the V segment lost 4 bases, leaving 12 bases of the junction unmatched. The germline CDR1 and CDR2 sequences are SEHNR and FQNEAQ (reference sequence). The CDR3 covers 19 residues. CDR3 residues: CASSSRTSGRARYPDTQYF. In nucleotides, the CDR3 is TGTGCCAGCAGCTCCCGGACTAGCGGGAGGGCTCGTTATCCAGATACGCAGTATTTT.